This T cell receptor (beta chain) was found in a study of T cell changes during pregnancy in multiple sclerosis. V lost 4 bases and J lost 5; bases outside the gene matches: 6. The CDR3 totals 16 residues. The germline V gene encodes CDR1 SGHAT and CDR2 FQNNGV. Clones were sequenced by immunoSEQ multiplex PCR, and TCRdb holds only the in-frame ones, with some missing. The table includes roughly 8,000 clones, about 90% detected once. Sequences were derived from CD8+ T cells from peripheral blood mononuclear cells, sampled in the first trimester of pregnancy. The genes are TRBV11-2 and TRBJ2-2; TRBD1 matches at 11 bases. This clonotype was sampled from a female donor in good health, enrolled as a control in a pregnancy study. The CDR3: CASSSWTGGETGELFF. CDR3 coding DNA: TGTGCCAGCAGCTCCTGGACAGGGGGCGAAACCGGGGAGCTGTTTTTT.